This TCR beta chain was identified during a study of T cell responses to AZD1222 COVID-19 vaccine. For the study at large: Second-dose groups at about 4 or about 12 weeks were pooled.

Data came from immunoSEQ multiplex PCR; TCRdb stores just in-frame clones and leaves some out. The data contain 90,000 to 110,000 clones, 88% of them singletons. V lost 3 bases and J lost 7, with 10 bases in between. The germline gives CDR1 MNHEY, CDR2 SMNVEV (reference sequence). The CDR3 length is 13 residues. J is TRBJ1-5 and V is TRBV27, with a tentative D call TRBD1 (5 bases). The clonotype was recovered from an adult in good health. The starting material was peripheral blood, obtained on day 0 of AZD1222 vaccination. The CDR3 region has the DNA TGTGCCAGCAGTTTTAAGGGGAACCAGCCCCAGCATTTT. Protein product: CASSFKGNQPQHF.